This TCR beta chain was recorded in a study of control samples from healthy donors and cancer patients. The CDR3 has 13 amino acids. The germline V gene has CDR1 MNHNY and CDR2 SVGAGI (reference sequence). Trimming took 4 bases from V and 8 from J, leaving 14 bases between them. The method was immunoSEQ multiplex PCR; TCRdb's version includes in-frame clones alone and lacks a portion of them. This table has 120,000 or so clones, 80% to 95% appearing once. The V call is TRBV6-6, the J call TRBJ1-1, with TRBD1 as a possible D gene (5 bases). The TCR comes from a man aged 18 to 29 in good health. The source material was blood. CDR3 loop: CASSFKGVGEAFF. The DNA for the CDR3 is TGTGCCAGCAGTTTTAAAGGGGTCGGCGAAGCTTTCTTT.